This T cell receptor (beta chain) was sequenced for a study of T cell changes during pregnancy in multiple sclerosis. V lost 2 bases and J 8 bases, leaving 15 bases between the germline ends. This CDR3 comprises 13 residues. In germline, CDR1 is GTSNPN, CDR2 SVGIG (reference sequence). Profiling relied on immunoSEQ multiplex PCR, and the TCRdb table lists in-frame clones only, not all of them. The profile shows roughly 69,000 clones, approximately 90% of them singletons. This receptor was obtained from a female donor with multiple sclerosis, enrolled in a pregnancy study. The chain has TRBV30 and TRBJ1-1; maybe TRBD1 (5 bases). Here the sequenced sample was peripheral blood, taken in the third trimester of pregnancy. The CDR3 protein is CAWSRGGGGEAFF. CDR3 nucleotides: TGTGCCTGGAGTAGGGGCGGGGGGGGAGAAGCTTTCTTT.